Presented here are 12 T cell receptor beta chains from one specimen sequenced in a study of blood T cells in healthy people across ages. Combining a sample-barcoded 5' primer with a J-beta primer mix, a second PCR ran for roughly 7 to 12 cycles. Each CDR3 protein gets one entry after TCRdb re-called the 5' RACE reads with MiXCR. In the table there are about 380,000 distinct CDR3 sequences, 50% to 60% of which are singletons. The sample consisted of blood. These receptors originate from a man aged 60-69 years in good health.

The rearrangement links TRBV9 to TRBJ2-1, with 8 positions matching TRBD1. V shed 4 bases, J shed 4 bases, and the junction held 4 bases outside the gene matches. CDR1 and CDR2 (germline): SGDLS, YYNGEE. The CDR3 length is 14 residues. CDR3 in amino acids: CASSRQGLYNEQFF. The DNA of the CDR3 is TGTGCCAGCAGCCGACAGGGGTTATACAATGAGCAGTTCTTC. Together with reference TRBV9 and TRBJ2-1, the CDR3 gives the full variable domain: DSGVTQTPKHLITATGQRVTLRCSPRSGDLSVYWYQQSLDQGLQFLIQYYNGEERAKGNILERFSAQQFPDLHSELNLSSLELGDSALYFCASSRQGLYNEQFFGPGTRLTVL.

This clonotype has ten or more counts. The chain links TRBV7-6 to TRBJ1-6; D remains ambiguous. Germline CDR1 is SGHVS and CDR2 is FNYEAQ. The CDR3 spans 13 residues. Trimming pared 2 bases from V and 5 bases from J, leaving 4 bases between. DNA of the CDR3: TGTGCCAGCAGCTTACAGAATAATTCACCCCTCCACTTT. It specifies CASSLQNNSPLHF. Combining the CDR3 with reference TRBV7-6 and TRBJ1-6 gives the whole variable domain GAGVSQSPRYKVTKRGQDVALRCDPISGHVSLYWYRQALGQGPEFLTYFNYEAQQDKSGLPNDRFSAERPEGSISTLTIQRTEQRDSAMYRCASSLQNNSPLHFGNGTRLTVT.

The chain links TRBV9 to TRBJ2-5, with D possibly TRBD1 on 5 matching bases. CDR3 size: 14 residues. The V gene lost 3 bases and the J gene lost 5 bases, with 14 bases spanning the gap. The germline V gene encodes CDR1 SGDLS and CDR2 YYNGEE. CDR3 amino acids: CASSERSKGETQYF. The CDR3 nucleotides are TGTGCCAGCAGCGAGAGGAGCAAGGGGGAGACCCAGTACTTC.

The chain has TRBV20-1 and TRBJ2-1; 10 bases are a match to TRBD1. J was trimmed by 11 bases and V by 5 bases; bases with no gene match: 15. The CDR3 length is 15 residues. CDR1 and CDR2 (germline): DFQATT, SNEGSKA (reference sequence). The CDR3 DNA follows: TGCAGTGCTTCACGAGGGGACAGGGGTACGCGGAAGCAGTTCTTC. Translated, it gives CSASRGDRGTRKQFF.

The V call is TRBV3-1, the J call TRBJ2-5; D gene unclear. CDR3 size: 14 residues. Trimming took off 1 base at V and 2 bases at J, with 8 bases between the two ends. Germline V lookup: CDR1 LGHDT, CDR2 YNNKEL (reference sequence). The CDR3 DNA reads as TGTGCCAGCAGCCAAGGGAAACAGCAAGAGACCCAGTACTTC. It yields the protein CASSQGKQQETQYF.

A word on this clonotype: The junction does not match germline at one end; this may be a read error. The chain has TRBV24-1 and TRBJ2-7; D call uncertain. This CDR3 has 12 residues. CDR1 and CDR2 from the germline V gene are KGHDR and SFDVKD. The CDR3 spells CATSDGSYEQYF. CDR3 sequence (DNA): TGTGCCACCAGTGACGGTTCCTACGAGCAGTACTTT.

V is TRBV6-1 and J is TRBJ1-6; the match to TRBD1 covers 7 bases. V gave up 7 bases and J gave up 8 bases; unmatched junction bases: 5. CDR1 is MNHNS and CDR2 is SASEGT in the germline V gene. The CDR3 covers 13 residues. This CDR3 is CASTQGGDSPLHF. The CDR3 nucleotides are TGTGCCAGCACCCAGGGGGGGGATTCACCCCTCCACTTT.

The chain links TRBV6-2 or TRBV6-3 to TRBJ2-1; D ambiguous. Germline-derived CDR1 and CDR2 are MNHEY and SVGEGT. The CDR3 is made up of 12 amino acids. V was cut by 4 bases and J by 13 bases, with 14 bases left in between. Here the CDR3 reads CASSSYPETQFF. The CDR3 DNA follows: TGTGCCAGCAGTTCCTACCCGGAGACCCAGTTCTTC.

The chain is built from TRBV20-1 and TRBJ2-3; no definite D call. CDR1 DFQATT and CDR2 SNEGSKA come from the germline V gene (reference sequence). The CDR3 has 11 amino acids. Trimming took 7 bases from V and 4 from J, leaving 9 bases between them. In DNA form, the CDR3 reads TGCAGTGAGCGAAGAGCAGATACGCAGTATTTT. It yields the protein CSERRADTQYF.

The gene calls are TRBV9 and TRBJ2-2; D might be TRBD2 (6 bases). Germline V gene data show CDR1 as SGDLS and CDR2 as YYNGEE. Trimming cost V 10 bases and J 3 bases, with 19 bases left between them. The CDR3 extends over 15 amino acids. CDR3 amino acids: CAAGSSARHTGELFF. For the CDR3, the DNA is TGTGCCGCCGGGAGTAGCGCCCGACACACCGGGGAGCTGTTTTTT.

This chain links TRBV6-5 with TRBJ2-7; D perhaps matches TRBD1 (6 bases). The end of the DNA aligns better with TRBJ2-5, so the J call may be wrong. This CDR3 spans 14 amino acids. Per the germline V gene, CDR1 is MNHEY and CDR2 is SVGAGI. In DNA, the CDR3 is TGTGCCAGCAGCCAAGGGGGTGCCCCCGAGACCCAGTACTTC. Amino acids: CASSQGGAPETQYF.

This clonotype appeared a few times. This chain joins TRBV7-2 and TRBJ2-3; 7 positions match TRBD1. The V gene's germline CDR1 is SGHTA and CDR2 FQGNSA. This CDR3 spans 14 amino acids. Trimming removed 1 base from V and 5 bases from J; junction bases left unmatched: 3. The CDR3 coding sequence is TGTGCCAGCAGCTTAGGGGGACAGAGAGATACGCAGTATTTT. Protein sequence: CASSLGGQRDTQYF.